In this sample, the clone carrying this TCR beta chain turned up many times. The data originate from a study of immune characterization of retroperitoneal liposarcoma. The CDR3 is 14 residues long. J gave up 6 bases and V 3 bases, and 6 bases lay outside the gene matches. CDR1 WNHNN and CDR2 SYGVQD come from the germline V gene (reference sequence). One entry per CDR3 protein results from TCRdb running MiXCR on the PCR reads. The sample holds around 20,000 distinct CDR3 sequences, 35% to 45% seen once. Sequenced: blood. The receptor was derived from a male donor with retroperitoneal liposarcoma. The rearrangement links TRBV10-1 to TRBJ2-3; 7 bases are shared with TRBD2. CDR3 sequence (DNA): TGCGCCAGCAGTGATACGGGAGGAGAGGATACGCAGTATTTT. It is translated as CASSDTGGEDTQYF.